This record concerns one TCR beta chain sequence. The CDR3 contains 19 residues. V was shortened by 1 base and J by 2 bases, with 23 bases between the two germline ends. The sample is drawn from a study of response to subunit inactivated influenza vaccine. MiXCR, applied by TCRdb to the RT-PCR reads, yields one record per CDR3 protein. The sample records approximately 500,000 distinct CDR3 sequences, 10% to 15% being singletons. Sequences were derived from PBMCs from blood, sampled roughly 46 days after vaccination. The V call is TRBV12-3 or TRBV12-4, the J call TRBJ2-5, with a weak D call TRBD2 (6 bases). This sequence was found in a man between 45 and 60 years old who received an inactivated influenza vaccine. The CDR3 sequence: CASSLGGWLRKAGQETQYF. CDR3 in DNA: TGTGCCAGCAGTTTAGGAGGTTGGCTACGTAAGGCGGGGCAAGAGACCCAGTACTTC.